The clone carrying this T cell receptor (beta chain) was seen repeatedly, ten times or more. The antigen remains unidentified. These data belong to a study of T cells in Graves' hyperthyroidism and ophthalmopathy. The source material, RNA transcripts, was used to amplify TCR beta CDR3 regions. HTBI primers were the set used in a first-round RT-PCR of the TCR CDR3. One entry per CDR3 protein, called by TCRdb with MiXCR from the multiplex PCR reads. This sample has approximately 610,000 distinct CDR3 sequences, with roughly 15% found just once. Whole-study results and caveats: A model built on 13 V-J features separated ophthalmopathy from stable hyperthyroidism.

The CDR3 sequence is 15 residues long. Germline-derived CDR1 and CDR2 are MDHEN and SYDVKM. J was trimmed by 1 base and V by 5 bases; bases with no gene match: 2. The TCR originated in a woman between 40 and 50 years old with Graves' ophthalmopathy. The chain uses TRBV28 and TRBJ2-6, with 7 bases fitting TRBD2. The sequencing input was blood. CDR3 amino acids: CASSPGGSGANVLTF. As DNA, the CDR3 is TGTGCCAGCAGTCCGGGGGGTTCTGGGGCCAACGTCCTGACTTTC.